Following are 8 T cell receptor beta chains from one sample sequenced in a study of T cells in localized non-small cell lung cancer. Profiled with immunoSEQ multiplex PCR; TCRdb holds only in-frame clones, not every one. Here the sample spans 40,000 or so clones, roughly 87% being singletons. This material consisted of peripheral blood, taken before any cancer treatment. The receptors here all came from a male donor at least 60 years old with stage III squamous cell lung carcinoma.

The chain couples TRBV5-5 to TRBJ1-2, with D tentatively TRBD1 (5 bases). CDR1 is SGHKS, CDR2 YYEKEE, per germline (reference sequence). V lost 0 bases to trimming and J lost 4 bases, with 7 bases between them. The CDR3 has 13 amino acids. The CDR3 protein is CASSLGGSYGYTF. CDR3 DNA: TGTGCCAGCAGCTTGGGGGGGAGCTATGGCTACACCTTC. The full variable domain, in which reference TRBV5-5 and TRBJ1-2 provide the parts outside the CDR3, is DAGVTQSPTHLIKTRGQQVTLRCSPISGHKSVSWYQQVLGQGPQFIFQYYEKEERGRGNFPDRFSARQFPNYSSELNVNALLLGDSALYLCASSLGGSYGYTFGSGTRLTVV.

V is TRBV7-2 and J is TRBJ1-1; no reliable D call. Trimming removed 5 bases from V and 5 bases from J, with 9 bases in between. Germline lookup yields CDR1 SGHTA and CDR2 FQGNSA. This CDR3 is 12 amino acids long. The CDR3 sequence is CASSPRRTEAFF. The CDR3 bases are TGTGCCAGCAGCCCAAGAAGGACTGAAGCTTTCTTT.

The CDR3, as DNA: TGTGCCAGCAGTGAAGCTGGGGGGAGGGCCCTAGGGCAGTACTTC. Translating gives CASSEAGGRALGQYF. This sequence joins TRBV6-1 and TRBJ2-7; 7 positions agree with TRBD2. The CDR3 is 15 residues long. Germline V lookup: CDR1 MNHNS, CDR2 SASEGT. V shed 0 bases, J shed 9 bases, and the junction held 11 bases outside the gene matches.

The chain is built from TRBV30 and TRBJ1-2; no clear D gene. Germline V lookup: CDR1 GTSNPN, CDR2 SVGIG (reference sequence). The V end was cut by 0 bases, the J end by 4 bases, with 12 bases between. There are 14 residues in the CDR3. The CDR3 loop reads CAWSVRGGGYGYTF. DNA of the CDR3: TGTGCCTGGAGTGTACGAGGAGGCGGCTATGGCTACACCTTC. The variable domain in full, completed from reference TRBV30 and TRBJ1-2, reads SQTIHQWPATLVQPVGSPLSLECTVEGTSNPNLYWYRQAAGRGLQLLFYSVGIGQISSEVPQNLSASRPQDRQFILSSKKLLLSDSGFYLCAWSVRGGGYGYTFGSGTRLTVV.

The chain carries TRBV7-2 and TRBJ2-5; D unclear. This CDR3 region has 13 residues. Germline lookup yields CDR1 SGHTA and CDR2 FQGNSA. V was trimmed by 7 bases and J by 2 bases, leaving 11 bases between them. The DNA for the CDR3 is TGTGCCAGCACCAAGCTTGAACAAGAGACCCAGTACTTC. It encodes CASTKLEQETQYF.

J is TRBJ2-2 and V is TRBV18; 14 positions agree with TRBD2. J lost 3 bases, V lost 6 bases, and 3 bases had no gene match. The CDR3 totals 16 residues. CDR1 is KGHSH and CDR2 is LQKENI in the germline V gene. CDR3 residues: CASSPGLAGDTGELFF. The CDR3 nucleotides are TGTGCCAGCTCCCCGGGACTAGCGGGAGACACCGGGGAGCTGTTTTTT.

This clone was recorded once. V and J are TRBV6-5 and TRBJ1-1; 7 nucleotides align to TRBD1. V was pared by 5 bases and J by 6 bases, with 6 bases of the junction left unmatched. The germline gives CDR1 MNHEY, CDR2 SVGAGI. The CDR3 has 13 amino acids. CDR3 bases: TGTGCCAGCAGTCTCGACAGGGTGGCTGAAGCTTTCTTT. It encodes CASSLDRVAEAFF.

This clone showed up just a few times. The rearrangement links TRBV10-3 to TRBJ1-2; the match to TRBD1 covers 7 bases. Germline-derived CDR1 and CDR2 are ENHRY and SYGVKD. V gave up 7 bases and J gave up 3 bases; unmatched junction bases: 5. This CDR3 region has 13 residues. Here the CDR3 DNA reads TGTGCCATCACCGACAGGGAGGACTATGGCTACACCTTC. This codes for CAITDREDYGYTF.